This TCR beta chain was recorded in a study of blood T cell repertoires in COVID-19. Assay: immunoSEQ multiplex PCR; the TCRdb copy retains only in-frame clones and omits some. The data show approximately 57,000 clones, with about 83% seen just once and roughly 4.3% held by the top ten. The CDR3 is 14 amino acids. Trimming shortened V by 1 base and J by 5 bases, and 11 bases separated the two germline ends. Germline V gene data show CDR1 as MGHDK and CDR2 as SYGVNS. The sequencing sample was made of peripheral blood. The chain employs TRBV25-1 and TRBJ2-5, with D unclear. This TCR was recovered from a man aged 35 to 55 with active COVID-19. The CDR3 is CASSEWAPMETQYF. In DNA, the CDR3 is TGTGCCAGCAGTGAATGGGCCCCGATGGAGACCCAGTACTTC.